Sequencing of this TCR beta chain was carried out in a study of T cell repertoires in cytomegalovirus infection. Study context: CMV infection together with matching HLA type was indicated by public TCR beta signatures. General observations from the study: Cumulated frequencies of public TCR beta families served to identify carriers of CMV plus the relevant HLA.

TCRdb processed the reads anew with MiXCR; each CDR3 protein has one entry. The sample records 160,000 or so distinct CDR3 sequences, approximately 21% being singletons. V dropped 4 bases and J dropped 0; count of bases not matched to a gene: 4. The CDR3 is made up of 15 amino acids. This clonotype came up a few times. The target antigen is unknown. The receptor was isolated from a human donor in good health (CMV status not recorded). Some clones in this sample may be carry-over from other donors' samples. The chain is built from TRBV12-3 or TRBV12-4 and TRBJ2-3, with 7 bases fitting TRBD1. The starting material was CD8+ T cells from cultured PBMCs, obtained from culture after CMV antigen stimulation. CDR3 sequence: CASSSWDRSTDTQYF. DNA of the CDR3: TGTGCCAGCAGTTCATGGGACAGAAGCACAGATACGCAGTATTTT.